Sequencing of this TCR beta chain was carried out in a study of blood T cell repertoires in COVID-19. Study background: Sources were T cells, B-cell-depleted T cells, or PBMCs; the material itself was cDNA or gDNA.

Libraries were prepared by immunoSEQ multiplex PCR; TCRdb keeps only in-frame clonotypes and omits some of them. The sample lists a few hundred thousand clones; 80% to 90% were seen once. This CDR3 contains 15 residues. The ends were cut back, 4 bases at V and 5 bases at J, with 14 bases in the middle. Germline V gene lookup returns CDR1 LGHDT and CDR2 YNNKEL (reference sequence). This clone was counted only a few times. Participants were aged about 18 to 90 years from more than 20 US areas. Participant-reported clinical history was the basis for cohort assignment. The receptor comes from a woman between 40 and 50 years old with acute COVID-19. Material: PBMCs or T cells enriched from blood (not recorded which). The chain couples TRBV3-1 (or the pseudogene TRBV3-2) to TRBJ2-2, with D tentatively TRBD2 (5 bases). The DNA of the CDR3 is TGTGCCAGCAGCCGTTTATCCGGGAAAACCGGGGAGCTGTTTTTT. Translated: CASSRLSGKTGELFF.